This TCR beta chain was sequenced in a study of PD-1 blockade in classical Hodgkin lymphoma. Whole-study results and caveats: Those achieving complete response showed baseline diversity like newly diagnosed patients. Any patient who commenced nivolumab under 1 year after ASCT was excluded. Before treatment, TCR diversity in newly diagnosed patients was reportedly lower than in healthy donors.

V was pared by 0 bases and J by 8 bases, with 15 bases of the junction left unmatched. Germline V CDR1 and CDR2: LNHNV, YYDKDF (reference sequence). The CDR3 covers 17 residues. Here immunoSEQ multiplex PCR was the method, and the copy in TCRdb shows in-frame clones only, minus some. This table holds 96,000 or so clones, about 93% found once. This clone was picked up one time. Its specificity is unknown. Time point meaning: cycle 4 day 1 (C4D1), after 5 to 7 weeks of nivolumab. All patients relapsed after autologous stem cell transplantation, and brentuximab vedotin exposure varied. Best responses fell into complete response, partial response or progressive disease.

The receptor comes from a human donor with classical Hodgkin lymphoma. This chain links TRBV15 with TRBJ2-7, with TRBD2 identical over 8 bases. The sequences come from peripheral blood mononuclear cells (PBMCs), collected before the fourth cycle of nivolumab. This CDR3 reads CATSRERQGHGGAKQYF. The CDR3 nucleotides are TGTGCCACCAGCAGAGAAAGGCAGGGACACGGGGGGGCGAAGCAGTACTTC. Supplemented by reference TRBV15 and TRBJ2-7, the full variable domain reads DAMVIQNPRYQVTQFGKPVTLSCSQTLNHNVMYWYQQKSSQAPKLLFHYYDKDFNNEADTPDNFQSRRPNTSFCFLDIRSPGLGDTAMYLCATSRERQGHGGAKQYFGPGTRLTVT.